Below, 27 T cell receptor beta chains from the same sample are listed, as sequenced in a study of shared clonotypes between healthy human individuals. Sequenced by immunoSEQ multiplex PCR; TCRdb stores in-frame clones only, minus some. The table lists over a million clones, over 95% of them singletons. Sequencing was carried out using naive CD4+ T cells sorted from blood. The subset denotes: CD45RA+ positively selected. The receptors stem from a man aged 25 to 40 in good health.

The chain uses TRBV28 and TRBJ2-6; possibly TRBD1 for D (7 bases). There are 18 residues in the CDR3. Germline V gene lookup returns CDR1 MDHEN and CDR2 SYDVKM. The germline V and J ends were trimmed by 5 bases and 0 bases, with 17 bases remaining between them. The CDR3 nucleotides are TGTGCCAGCAGTCCAGGGGGGTCCTTTCGCTCTGGGGCCAACGTCCTGACTTTC. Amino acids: CASSPGGSFRSGANVLTF. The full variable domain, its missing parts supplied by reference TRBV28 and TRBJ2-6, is DVKVTQSSRYLVKRTGEKVFLECVQDMDHENMFWYRQDPGLGLRLIYFSYDVKMKEKGDIPEGYSVSREKKERFSLILESASTNQTSMYLCASSPGGSFRSGANVLTFGAGSRLTVL.

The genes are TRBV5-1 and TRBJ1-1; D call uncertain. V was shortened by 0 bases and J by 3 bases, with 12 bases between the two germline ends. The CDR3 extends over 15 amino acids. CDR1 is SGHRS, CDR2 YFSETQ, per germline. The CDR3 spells CASSLAGNGDTEAFF. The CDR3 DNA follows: TGCGCCAGCAGCTTGGCGGGCAACGGGGACACTGAAGCTTTCTTT.

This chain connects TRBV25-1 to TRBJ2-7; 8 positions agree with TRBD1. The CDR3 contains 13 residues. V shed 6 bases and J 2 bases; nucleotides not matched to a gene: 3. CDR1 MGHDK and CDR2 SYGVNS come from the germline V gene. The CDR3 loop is CASSPQGAYEQYF. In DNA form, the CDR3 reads TGTGCCAGCAGCCCACAGGGGGCCTACGAGCAGTACTTC.

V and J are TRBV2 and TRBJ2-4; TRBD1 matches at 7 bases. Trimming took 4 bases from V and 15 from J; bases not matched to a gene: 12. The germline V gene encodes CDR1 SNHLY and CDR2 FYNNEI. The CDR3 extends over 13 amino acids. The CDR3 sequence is CASSGTTGQSSYF. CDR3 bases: TGTGCCAGCAGTGGAACGACGGGACAGTCTTCGTACTTC.

The DNA for the CDR3 is TGTGCCAGCAGCCCTACTAGGTGGGGGGAGACCCAGTACTTC. As protein: CASSPTRWGETQYF. J is TRBJ2-5 and V is TRBV9, with D perhaps assigned TRBD1 or TRBD2 (5 bases each). Germline V gene data show CDR1 as SGDLS and CDR2 as YYNGEE. V lost 4 bases and J lost 5, with 15 bases in between. The CDR3 is 14 amino acids.

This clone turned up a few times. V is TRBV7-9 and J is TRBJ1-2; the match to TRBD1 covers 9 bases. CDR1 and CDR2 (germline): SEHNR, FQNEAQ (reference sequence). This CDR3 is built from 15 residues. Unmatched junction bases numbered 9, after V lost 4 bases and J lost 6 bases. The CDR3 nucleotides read TGTGCCAGCAGCTCGGTTCCGGGACAGGGACATGGCTACACCTTC. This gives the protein CASSSVPGQGHGYTF.

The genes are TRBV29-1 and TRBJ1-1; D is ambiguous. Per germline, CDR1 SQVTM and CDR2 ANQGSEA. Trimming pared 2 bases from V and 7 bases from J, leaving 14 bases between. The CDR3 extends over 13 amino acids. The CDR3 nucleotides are TGCAGCGTTGAAAGGCACCTACTTGGTGAAGCTTTCTTT. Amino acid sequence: CSVERHLLGEAFF.

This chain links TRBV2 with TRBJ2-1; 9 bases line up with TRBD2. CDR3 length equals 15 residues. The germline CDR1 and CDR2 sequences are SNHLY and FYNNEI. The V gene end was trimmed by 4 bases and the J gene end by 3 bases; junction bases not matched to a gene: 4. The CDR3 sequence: CASSGGGRVYNEQFF. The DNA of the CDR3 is TGTGCCAGCAGTGGCGGCGGGAGGGTCTACAATGAGCAGTTCTTC.

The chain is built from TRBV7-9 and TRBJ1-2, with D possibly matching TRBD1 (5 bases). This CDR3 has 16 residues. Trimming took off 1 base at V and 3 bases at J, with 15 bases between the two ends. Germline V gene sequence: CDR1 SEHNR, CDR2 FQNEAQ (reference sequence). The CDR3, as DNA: TGTGCCAGCAGCTTAGAGAGTTTCGGGACGTACTATGGCTACACCTTC. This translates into CASSLESFGTYYGYTF.

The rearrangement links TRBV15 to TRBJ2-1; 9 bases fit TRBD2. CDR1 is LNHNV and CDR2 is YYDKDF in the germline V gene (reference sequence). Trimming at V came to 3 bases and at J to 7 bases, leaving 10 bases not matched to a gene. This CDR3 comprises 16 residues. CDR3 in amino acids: CATSSMGGRAGNEQFF. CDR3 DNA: TGTGCCACCAGCAGTATGGGCGGGAGGGCTGGGAATGAGCAGTTCTTC.

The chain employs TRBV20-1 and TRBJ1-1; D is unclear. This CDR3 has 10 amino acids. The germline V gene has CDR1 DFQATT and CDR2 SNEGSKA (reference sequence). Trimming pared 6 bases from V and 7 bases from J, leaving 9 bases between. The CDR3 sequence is CSAKVFEAFF. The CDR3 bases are TGCAGTGCCAAGGTGTTTGAAGCTTTCTTT.

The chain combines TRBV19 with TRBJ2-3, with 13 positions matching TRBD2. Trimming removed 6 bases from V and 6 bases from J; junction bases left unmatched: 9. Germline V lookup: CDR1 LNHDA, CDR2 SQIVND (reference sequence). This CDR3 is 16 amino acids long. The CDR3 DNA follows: TGTGCCAGTAGCATGACTAGCGGGAGGCCGAAGGATACGCAGTATTTT. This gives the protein CASSMTSGRPKDTQYF.

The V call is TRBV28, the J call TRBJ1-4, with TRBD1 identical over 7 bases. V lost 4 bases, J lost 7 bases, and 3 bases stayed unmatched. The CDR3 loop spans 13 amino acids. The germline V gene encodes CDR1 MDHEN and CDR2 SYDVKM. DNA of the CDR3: TGTGCCAGCAGTTCTTACAGGGGTGAAAAACTGTTTTTT. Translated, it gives CASSSYRGEKLFF.

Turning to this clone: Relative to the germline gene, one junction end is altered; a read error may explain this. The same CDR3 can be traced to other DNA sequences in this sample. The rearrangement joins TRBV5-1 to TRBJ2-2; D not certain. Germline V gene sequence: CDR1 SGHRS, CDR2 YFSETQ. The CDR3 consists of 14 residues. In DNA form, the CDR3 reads TGCGCCAGCAGTTTGGATGCCAACACCGGGGAGCTGTTTTTT. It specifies CASSLDANTGELFF.

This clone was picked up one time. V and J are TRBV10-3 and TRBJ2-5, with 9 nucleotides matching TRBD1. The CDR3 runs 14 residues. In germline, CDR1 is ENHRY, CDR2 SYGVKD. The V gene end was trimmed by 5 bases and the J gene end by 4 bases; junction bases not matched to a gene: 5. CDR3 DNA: TGTGCCATCAGTTTGGGACAGGGAGGAGAGACCCAGTACTTC. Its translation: CAISLGQGGETQYF.

The CDR3 here is CASSDRTGPYEQYF. The CDR3, as DNA: TGTGCCAGCAGTGATAGGACAGGGCCTTACGAGCAGTACTTC. The gene calls are TRBV2 and TRBJ2-7; 8 bases line up with TRBD1. Trimming took 3 bases from V and 4 from J; bases not matched to a gene: 5. This CDR3 is 14 amino acids long. Germline V gene lookup returns CDR1 SNHLY and CDR2 FYNNEI.

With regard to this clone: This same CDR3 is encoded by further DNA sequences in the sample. The CDR3 loop is CASSLDRGTDTQYF. The CDR3, as DNA: TGTGCCAGCAGCTTGGACAGGGGCACAGATACGCAGTATTTT. This chain connects TRBV7-2 to TRBJ2-3; TRBD1 matches at 8 bases. Germline loops: CDR1 SGHTA, CDR2 FQGNSA. Unmatched junction bases numbered 0, after V lost 3 bases and J lost 1 base. CDR3 length equals 14 residues.

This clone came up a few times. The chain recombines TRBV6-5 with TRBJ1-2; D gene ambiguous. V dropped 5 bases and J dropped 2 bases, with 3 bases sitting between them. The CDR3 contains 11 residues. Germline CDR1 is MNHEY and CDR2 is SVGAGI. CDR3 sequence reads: CASSNNYGYTF. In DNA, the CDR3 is TGTGCCAGCAGTAACAACTATGGCTACACCTTC.

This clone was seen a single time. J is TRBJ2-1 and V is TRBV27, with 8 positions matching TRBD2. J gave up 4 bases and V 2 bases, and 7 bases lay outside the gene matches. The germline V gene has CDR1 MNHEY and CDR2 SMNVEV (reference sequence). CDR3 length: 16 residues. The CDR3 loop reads CASSLKGGRLYNEQFF. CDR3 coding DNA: TGTGCCAGCAGTTTAAAGGGCGGGAGGCTATACAATGAGCAGTTCTTC.

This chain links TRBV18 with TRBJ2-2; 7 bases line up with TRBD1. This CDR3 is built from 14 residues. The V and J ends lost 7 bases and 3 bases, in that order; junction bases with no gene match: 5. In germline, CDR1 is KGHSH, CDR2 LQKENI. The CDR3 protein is CASLSTGYTGELFF. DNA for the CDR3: TGTGCCAGCTTATCGACAGGGTACACCGGGGAGCTGTTTTTT.

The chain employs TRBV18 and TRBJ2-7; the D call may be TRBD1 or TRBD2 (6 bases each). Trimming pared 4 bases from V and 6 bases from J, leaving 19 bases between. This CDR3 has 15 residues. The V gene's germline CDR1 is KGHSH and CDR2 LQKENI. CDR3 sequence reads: CASSLGGPRAGEQYF. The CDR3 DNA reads TGTGCCAGCTCACTAGGGGGGCCCAGGGCCGGCGAGCAGTACTTC.

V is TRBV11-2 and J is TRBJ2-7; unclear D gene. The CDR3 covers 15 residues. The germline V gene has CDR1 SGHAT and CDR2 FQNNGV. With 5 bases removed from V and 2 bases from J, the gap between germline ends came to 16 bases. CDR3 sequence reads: CASSAESGLAYEQYF. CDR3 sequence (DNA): TGTGCCAGCAGCGCAGAGTCCGGGCTGGCCTACGAGCAGTACTTC.

For the CDR3, the DNA is TGTGCCATCAGTGAGGGGACCAGAGACGAGCAGTACTTC. Amino acid sequence: CAISEGTRDEQYF. This chain links TRBV10-3 with TRBJ2-7, with D possibly being TRBD1 or TRBD2 (5 bases each). This CDR3 has 13 residues. Trimming pared 2 bases from V and 5 bases from J, leaving 10 bases between. In germline, CDR1 is ENHRY, CDR2 SYGVKD.

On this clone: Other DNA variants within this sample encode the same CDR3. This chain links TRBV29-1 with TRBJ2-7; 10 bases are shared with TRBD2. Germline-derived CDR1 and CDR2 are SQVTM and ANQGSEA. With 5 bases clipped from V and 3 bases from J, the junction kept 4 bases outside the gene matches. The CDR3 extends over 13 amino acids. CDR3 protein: CSVRTSGGYEQYF. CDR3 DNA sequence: TGCAGCGTTCGGACTAGCGGTGGCTACGAGCAGTACTTC.

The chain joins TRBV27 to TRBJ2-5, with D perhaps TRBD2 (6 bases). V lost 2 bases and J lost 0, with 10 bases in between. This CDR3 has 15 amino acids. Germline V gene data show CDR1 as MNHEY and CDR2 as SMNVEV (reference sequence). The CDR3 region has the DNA TGTGCCAGCAGTTTACTAGCGCAGAACCAAGAGACCCAGTACTTC. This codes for CASSLLAQNQETQYF.

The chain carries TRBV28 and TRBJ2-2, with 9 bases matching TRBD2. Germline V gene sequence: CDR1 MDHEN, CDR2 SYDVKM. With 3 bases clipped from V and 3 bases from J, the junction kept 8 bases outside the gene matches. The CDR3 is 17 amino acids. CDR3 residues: CASSFPLAGGYTGELFF. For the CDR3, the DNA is TGTGCCAGCAGTTTCCCTTTGGCGGGAGGGTACACCGGGGAGCTGTTTTTT.

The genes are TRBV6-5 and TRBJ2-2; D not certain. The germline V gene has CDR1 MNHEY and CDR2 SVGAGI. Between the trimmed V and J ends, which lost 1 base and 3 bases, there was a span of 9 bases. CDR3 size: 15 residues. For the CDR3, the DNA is TGTGCCAGCAGTTACTTGACTCCATACACCGGGGAGCTGTTTTTT. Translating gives CASSYLTPYTGELFF.